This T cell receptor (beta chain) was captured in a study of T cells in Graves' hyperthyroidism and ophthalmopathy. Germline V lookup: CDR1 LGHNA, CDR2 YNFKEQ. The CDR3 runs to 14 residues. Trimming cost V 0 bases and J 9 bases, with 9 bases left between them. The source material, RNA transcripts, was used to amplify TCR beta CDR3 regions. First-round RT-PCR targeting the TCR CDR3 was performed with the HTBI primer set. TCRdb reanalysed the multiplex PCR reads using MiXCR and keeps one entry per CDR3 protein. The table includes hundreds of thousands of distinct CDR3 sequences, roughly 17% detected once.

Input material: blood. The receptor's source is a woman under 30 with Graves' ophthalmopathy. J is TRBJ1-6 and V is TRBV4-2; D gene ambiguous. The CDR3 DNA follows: TGTGCCAGCAGCCAAGAGAGGAGGAGTTCACCCCTCCACTTT. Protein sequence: CASSQERRSSPLHF.